The 12 T cell receptor beta chains below were found in one sample sequenced in a study of HIV-infected patients and healthy controls. Reverse transcription used 450 to 550 ng RNA and constant-region primers for alpha and beta. Each of the alpha and beta chains got its own library through chain-specific third strand synthesis with indices. One entry per CDR3 protein results from TCRdb running MiXCR on the 5' RACE reads. The sample shows 9,500 to 15,000 distinct CDR3 sequences, 9.3% of them seen only once. No cell fractionation was done, so the repertoire covers all unsorted peripheral blood T cells. This specimen consisted of blood, obtained before antiretroviral therapy. These receptors were taken from an adult with HIV infection. The donor label of this sample is uncertain.

This clonotype has ten or more counts. The rearrangement links TRBV6-5 to TRBJ1-5, with a possible D match to TRBD1 (5 bases). V dropped 5 bases and J dropped 5 bases, with 16 bases sitting between them. The germline V gene encodes CDR1 MNHEY and CDR2 SVGAGI. The CDR3 is 15 amino acids. As DNA, the CDR3 is TGTGCCAGCAGTCTGGGCGGGGGGGTCGATCAGCCCCAGCATTTT. This codes for CASSLGGGVDQPQHF.

About this clonotype: This could be a read error, since a much larger clone is one nucleotide away. The rearrangement joins TRBV20-1 to TRBJ2-1; 9 bases are a match to TRBD2. This CDR3 has 15 amino acids. Germline V gene sequence: CDR1 DFQATT, CDR2 SNEGSKA (reference sequence). CDR3 nucleotides: TGCAGTGCTTCACCAGCGGGAGGCTATGTGGGCGAGCATTTCTTC. Amino acids: CSASPAGGYVGEHFF.

This clonotype was recorded at least ten times. J is TRBJ2-1 and V is TRBV11-3; D perhaps matches TRBD1 (5 bases). From germline, CDR1 is SGHNT and CDR2 YENEEA. Trimming removed 5 bases at V and 5 bases at J, with 16 bases between. This CDR3 spans 15 amino acids. Written as DNA, the CDR3 is TGTGCCAGCAGCCGTATGGGGCAGGCAGACAATGAGCAGTTCTTC. Residues: CASSRMGQADNEQFF.

By sample share, this clonotype is medium-sized. The gene calls are TRBV7-3 and TRBJ2-1; a weak D match, TRBD1 (8 bases). Looked up from germline, CDR1 is SGHTA and CDR2 is FQGTGA. The CDR3 totals 16 residues. Trimming pared 5 bases from V and 1 base from J, leaving 15 bases between. CDR3 bases: TGTGCCAGCAGCGGACAGGGAGGGGTTTCCTACAATGAGCAGTTCTTC. Its translation: CASSGQGGVSYNEQFF.

V usage is TRBV7-8 and J usage is TRBJ2-2; no clear D. The V gene's germline CDR1 is SGHVS and CDR2 FQNEAQ. The CDR3 runs 12 residues. V was trimmed by 5 bases and J by 9 bases, leaving 10 bases between them. The CDR3 region is CASSETVRELFF. CDR3 coding DNA: TGTGCCAGCAGCGAGACTGTCAGGGAGCTGTTTTTT.

This clonotype occurred a few times. This rearrangement joins TRBV5-5 to TRBJ1-1, with 10 bases fitting TRBD1. This CDR3 is 14 amino acids long. With V trimmed by 5 bases and J by 2 bases, 3 bases remained unmatched. CDR1 SGHKS and CDR2 YYEKEE come from the germline V gene (reference sequence). CDR3 sequence: CASRTGGGNTEAFF. The CDR3 nucleotides are TGTGCCAGCAGGACAGGGGGCGGAAACACTGAAGCTTTCTTT.

This clonotype has a handful of counts. CDR3 nucleotide sequence: TGTGCCACCAGTGCAGGGGCGGGAGCAGCAGATACGCAGTATTTT. Encoded protein: CATSAGAGAADTQYF. V and J are TRBV24-1 and TRBJ2-3; D is perhaps TRBD2 (7 bases). The CDR3 is 15 residues long. V lost 5 bases and J lost 4, with 15 bases in between. The V gene's germline CDR1 is KGHDR and CDR2 SFDVKD.

This clonotype has at least ten counts. The chain links TRBV5-1 to TRBJ1-5; D unclear. Germline lookup yields CDR1 SGHRS and CDR2 YFSETQ. Trimming left V 0 bases short and J 1 base short, with 11 bases between. CDR3 size: 16 residues. The CDR3 here is CASSLDSLGSNQPQHF. CDR3 DNA: TGCGCCAGCAGCTTGGACAGCCTGGGGAGCAATCAGCCCCAGCATTTT. Together with reference TRBV5-1 and TRBJ1-5, the CDR3 gives the full variable domain: KAGVTQTPRYLIKTRGQQVTLSCSPISGHRSVSWYQQTPGQGLQFLFEYFSETQRNKGNFPGRFSGRQFSNSRSEMNVSTLELGDSALYLCASSLDSLGSNQPQHFGDGTRLSIL.

This clonotype was observed many times. The chain couples TRBV21-1 to TRBJ1-3; TRBD1, as called in the table, went unchecked against the DNA. TRBV21-1 is given as a pseudogene. The CDR3 runs to 16 residues. In DNA form, the CDR3 reads TGTGCCAGCAGCAAGGGGGACAGGGCCTCTGGAAACACCATATATTTT. Protein sequence: CASSKGDRASGNTIYF.

This clonotype was seen ten or more times. The CDR3 DNA follows: TGTGCCAGCAGCCATACACTAGCGGGACTTTTCGGTACGCAGTATTTT. Translation gives CASSHTLAGLFGTQYF. The J gene is TRBJ2-3, the V gene TRBV14; the match to TRBD2 covers 10 bases. This CDR3 is built from 16 residues. The V gene's germline CDR1 is SGHDN and CDR2 FVKESK. V was clipped by 3 bases and J by 8 bases; unmatched bases: 11.

At least ten counts were recorded for this clonotype. The chain joins TRBV6-1 to TRBJ2-1, with a tentative D call TRBD1 (6 bases). The germline V gene encodes CDR1 MNHNS and CDR2 SASEGT. V shed 4 bases and J shed 6 bases, with 22 bases lying between them. The length of the CDR3 is 17 residues. This CDR3 reads CASSALLQGAGINEQFF. The CDR3 nucleotides read TGTGCCAGCAGTGCCTTACTACAGGGTGCTGGGATCAATGAGCAGTTCTTC.

This clonotype was observed a few times. The rearrangement links TRBV15 to TRBJ1-2, with unresolved D. This CDR3 spans 14 amino acids. V was shortened by 0 bases and J by 6 bases, with 11 bases between the two germline ends. Looked up from germline, CDR1 is LNHNV and CDR2 is YYDKDF (reference sequence). CDR3 in amino acids: CATSRDMTKDGYTF. The CDR3 DNA reads TGTGCCACCAGCAGAGATATGACGAAGGATGGCTACACCTTC.